The 13 T cell receptor beta chains listed next were all sequenced from one sample in a study of blood T cell repertoires in COVID-19 (dated by TCRdb to 2018 to 2021). Receptor libraries were prepared by the immunoSEQ multiplex PCR assay. In its TCRdb copy, this immuneACCESS table keeps in-frame sequences only and misses some clones. Where compared with another copy, unresolved V genes explain less than half of these, and the others have no known cause. Counted in this sample were about 350,000 clones; less than 90% of them appeared once. 3% of the sample is taken by the ten largest. The sequenced material came from PBMCs or T cells enriched from blood (not recorded which). The source is a woman aged 25 to 39 who had recovered from COVID-19.

The V gene is TRBV7-9, the J gene TRBJ1-1; 7 nucleotides align to TRBD1. CDR1 and CDR2 (germline): SEHNR, FQNEAQ (reference sequence). This CDR3 region has 14 residues. V gave up 5 bases and J gave up 4 bases; unmatched junction bases: 7. CDR3 nucleotides: TGTGCCAGCAGCACCAGCGACAGGGTCACTGAAGCTTTCTTT. Protein sequence: CASSTSDRVTEAFF.

This clone was seen just once. The chain recombines TRBV7-9 with TRBJ1-2, with no clear D. Germline loops: CDR1 SEHNR, CDR2 FQNEAQ (reference sequence). Trimming removed 3 bases at V and 8 bases at J, with 13 bases between. The CDR3 runs 13 residues. The CDR3 spells CASSFPLGAGYTF. The CDR3 DNA sequence: TGTGCCAGCAGCTTCCCGCTGGGCGCGGGCTACACCTTC.

The chain links TRBV11-2 to TRBJ1-6; D is possibly TRBD1 (6 bases). The CDR3 covers 11 residues. V lost 5 bases and J lost 14, with 10 bases in between. Germline-derived CDR1 and CDR2 are SGHAT and FQNNGV. The CDR3 region is CASSLQGTLHF. In DNA form, the CDR3 reads TGTGCCAGCAGCCTCCAGGGGACCCTCCACTTT.

The V gene is TRBV18, the J gene TRBJ2-7; TRBD2 agrees at 7 bases. The CDR3 has 15 residues. Germline V CDR1 and CDR2: KGHSH, LQKENI. V trimming: 4 bases; J trimming: 3 bases; junction bases outside the gene matches: 9. The DNA for the CDR3 is TGTGCCAGCTCACTCCCGACTAGCTCCATCTACGAGCAGTACTTC. Its translation is CASSLPTSSIYEQYF.

The rearrangement links TRBV12-5 to TRBJ2-1, with D perhaps matching TRBD2 (6 bases). The CDR3 extends over 14 amino acids. V shed 2 bases and J shed 3 bases, with 8 bases lying between them. Germline loops: CDR1 LGHNT, CDR2 FRNRAP. The CDR3 loop reads CASGLLGGYNEQFF. CDR3 coding DNA: TGTGCTAGTGGTTTGCTCGGGGGCTACAATGAGCAGTTCTTC.

The chain joins TRBV27 to TRBJ2-3; D is perhaps TRBD1 (6 bases). CDR3 length: 14 residues. V gave up 5 bases and J gave up 4 bases, with 13 bases separating them. Germline V gene data show CDR1 as MNHEY and CDR2 as SMNVEV (reference sequence). The CDR3 nucleotides are TGTGCCAGCAGTCCGTGGACAGACCCAGATACGCAGTATTTT. This encodes CASSPWTDPDTQYF.

The CDR3 reads CASKRGASGSNEQFF. The CDR3 DNA follows: TGTGCCAGCAAAAGGGGGGCTAGCGGGAGCAATGAGCAGTTCTTC. The gene calls are TRBV28 and TRBJ2-1, with TRBD2 matching over 10 bases. The germline V gene has CDR1 MDHEN and CDR2 SYDVKM. The trim removed 7 bases at V and 6 bases at J, leaving 9 bases unmatched. This CDR3 is 15 amino acids long.

This chain connects TRBV14 to TRBJ2-1, with 9 positions matching TRBD2. The CDR3 runs to 14 residues. Germline V gene lookup returns CDR1 SGHDN and CDR2 FVKESK. V trimming: 3 bases; J trimming: 9 bases; junction bases outside the gene matches: 6. Here the CDR3 DNA reads TGTGCCAGCAGCCATCCGGGACTAGCACTTGAGCAGTTCTTC. This sequence encodes CASSHPGLALEQFF.

This rearrangement joins TRBV19 to TRBJ2-7; D ambiguous. The ends were cut back, 3 bases at V and 5 bases at J, with 14 bases in the middle. CDR1 and CDR2 (germline): LNHDA, SQIVND (reference sequence). The CDR3 covers 14 residues. CDR3 sequence: CASSIRQAIDEQYF. DNA of the CDR3: TGTGCCAGTAGTATTCGGCAGGCGATCGACGAGCAGTACTTC.

The gene calls are TRBV6-5 and TRBJ2-7, with 9 bases that match TRBD2. The V gene end was trimmed by 11 bases and the J gene end by 4 bases; junction bases not matched to a gene: 12. The germline V gene has CDR1 MNHEY and CDR2 SVGAGI. There are 14 residues in the CDR3. CDR3 in amino acids: CASGTGTSWYEQYF. The DNA for the CDR3 is TGTGCCTCCGGAACCGGGACTAGCTGGTACGAGCAGTACTTC.

The chain joins TRBV10-2 to TRBJ2-3; the match to TRBD1 covers 8 bases. Germline V CDR1 and CDR2: WSHSY, SAAADI. The CDR3 spans 12 residues. Trimming at V came to 5 bases and at J to 6 bases, leaving 1 base not matched to a gene. The chain's CDR3 is CASSTGGDTQYF. The CDR3 DNA sequence: TGCGCCAGCAGTACAGGGGGGGATACGCAGTATTTT.

The chain recombines TRBV28 with TRBJ2-7, with 13 nucleotides matching TRBD2. The junction had 6 bases not matched to a gene; V was cut back by 7 bases and J by 0 bases. The CDR3 totals 16 residues. Germline V CDR1 and CDR2: MDHEN, SYDVKM. The CDR3 here is CASTTGLAGSSYEQYF. As DNA, the CDR3 is TGTGCCAGCACCACGGGACTAGCGGGGAGCTCCTACGAGCAGTACTTC.

The V call is TRBV12-3 or TRBV12-4, the J call TRBJ2-1, with D perhaps TRBD2 (6 bases). This CDR3 is built from 13 residues. Trimming took 5 bases from V and 4 from J, leaving 9 bases between them. CDR3 coding DNA: TGTGCCAGCAGTCCGGGAGAATACAATGAGCAGTTCTTC. Encoded protein: CASSPGEYNEQFF.